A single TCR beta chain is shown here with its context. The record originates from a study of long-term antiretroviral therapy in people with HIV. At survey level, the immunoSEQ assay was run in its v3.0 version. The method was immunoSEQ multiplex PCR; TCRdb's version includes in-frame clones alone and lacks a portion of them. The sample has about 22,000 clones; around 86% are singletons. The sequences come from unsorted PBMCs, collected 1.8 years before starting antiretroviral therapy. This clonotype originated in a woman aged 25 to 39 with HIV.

This CDR3 is CSVGQGPNYGYTF. CDR3 nucleotides: TGCAGCGTCGGACAGGGACCCAACTATGGCTACACCTTC. V is TRBV29-1 and J is TRBJ1-2; 8 positions match TRBD1. Germline V gene data show CDR1 as SQVTM and CDR2 as ANQGSEA. This CDR3 has 13 residues. V shed 6 bases, J shed 2 bases, and the junction held 5 bases outside the gene matches. Combining the CDR3 with reference TRBV29-1 and TRBJ1-2 gives the whole variable domain SAVISQKPSRDICQRGTSLTIQCQVDSQVTMMFWYRQQPGQSLTLIATANQGSEATYESGFVIDKFPISRPNLTFSTLTVSNMSPEDSSIYLCSVGQGPNYGYTFGSGTRLTVV.